This TCR beta chain was recovered during a study of blood T cells in healthy people across ages. The CDR3 totals 14 residues. Germline CDR1 and CDR2: MNHEY and SVGAGI. Regarding the study as a whole: A roughly linear age-dependent decrease characterized TCR beta diversity per million T cells. No conclusive comparison of naive versus antigen-experienced cells was possible with unsorted PBMCs.

The second PCR ran about 6 to 12 cycles with a sample-barcoded 5' primer and J-beta primers. Each CDR3 protein gets one entry after TCRdb re-called the 5' RACE reads with MiXCR. The sample carries 1 million or so distinct CDR3 sequences, under 55% recorded once. Details on this clonotype: No antigen is known for it.

Sequenced material: blood. The sequence came from a woman aged 55-75 years in good health. The chain joins TRBV6-5 to TRBJ2-4; TRBD1 might be the D (6 bases). The last part of the DNA fits TRBJ2-7 better; the J call may be wrong. The CDR3 DNA reads as TGTGCCAGCAGGATGCCGGGACAAAAGTACGAGCAGTACTTC. Translating it yields CASRMPGQKYEQYF.